This passage covers 29 T cell receptor beta chains from one sample sequenced in a study of control samples from healthy donors and cancer patients. The repertoire was sequenced with immunoSEQ multiplex PCR; TCRdb's copy has only in-frame clones and lacks some. Among 100,000 to 150,000 clones listed, 80% to 90% were seen once. Sequencing was performed on blood. Every receptor here comes from a man in his 60s in good health.

This clone has just one count. The chain links TRBV10-1 to TRBJ2-1; 7 nucleotides match TRBD1. CDR1 is WNHNN and CDR2 is SYGVQD in the germline V gene (reference sequence). CDR3 length: 15 residues. V was pared by 4 bases and J by 6 bases, with 9 bases of the junction left unmatched. The CDR3 spells CASSASAGGPNEQFF. The CDR3 nucleotides are TGCGCCAGCAGTGCCAGCGCAGGGGGACCCAATGAGCAGTTCTTC.

This chain joins TRBV6-2 or TRBV6-3 and TRBJ2-3; D is unclear. CDR3 length: 12 residues. CDR1 and CDR2 (germline): MNHEY, SVGEGT. Trimming shortened V by 4 bases and J by 6 bases, and 8 bases separated the two germline ends. DNA for the CDR3: TGTGCCAGCAGTTCACTGCATGATACGCAGTATTTT. Protein: CASSSLHDTQYF.

The J gene is TRBJ1-2, the V gene TRBV19; no reliable D call. Between the trimmed V and J ends, which lost 7 bases and 1 base, there was a span of 13 bases. There are 14 residues in the CDR3. The V gene's germline CDR1 is LNHDA and CDR2 SQIVND (reference sequence). CDR3 residues: CASNPNAFNYGYTF. CDR3 sequence (DNA): TGTGCCAGTAATCCGAACGCGTTTAACTATGGCTACACCTTC.

The chain combines TRBV5-1 with TRBJ2-1; D is ambiguous. Trimming stripped 0 bases from V and 7 bases from J, with 11 bases between. The germline V gene encodes CDR1 SGHRS and CDR2 YFSETQ. The CDR3 loop spans 14 amino acids. The CDR3 region has the DNA TGCGCCAGCAGCTTGGTCGCCGGAGAGAATGAGCAGTTCTTC. It is translated as CASSLVAGENEQFF.

In DNA form, the CDR3 reads TGCGCCAGCAGCCAAGACTTTGCGGGGGGCACAGATACGCAGTATTTT. It codes for CASSQDFAGGTDTQYF. The chain recombines TRBV4-3 with TRBJ2-3; 7 nucleotides match TRBD2. The CDR3 runs 16 residues. From germline, CDR1 is LGHNA and CDR2 YSLEER. V was pared by 0 bases and J by 1 base, with 4 bases of the junction left unmatched.

CDR3 loop: CASSSPAGYTF. In nucleotides, the CDR3 is TGTGCCAGCAGCTCCCCCGCCGGCTACACCTTC. The rearrangement joins TRBV3-1 (or the pseudogene TRBV3-2) to TRBJ1-2; no firm D call. The germline V gene encodes CDR1 LGHDT and CDR2 YNNKEL (reference sequence). Trimming removed 5 bases at V and 8 bases at J, with 9 bases between. The CDR3 consists of 11 residues.

The J gene is TRBJ2-7, the V gene TRBV27; D is possibly TRBD2 (6 bases). The germline V gene encodes CDR1 MNHEY and CDR2 SMNVEV (reference sequence). V lost 7 bases and J 3 bases, leaving 28 bases between the germline ends. The CDR3 totals 18 residues. The CDR3 loop reads CASKVSYSGGANIYEQYF. The CDR3 bases are TGTGCCAGCAAGGTATCGTATTCCGGGGGAGCGAATATCTACGAGCAGTACTTC.

The CDR3 sequence is CASSPVNANQPQHF. In DNA, the CDR3 is TGTGCCAGCTCACCAGTTAACGCGAATCAGCCCCAGCATTTT. The chain couples TRBV18 to TRBJ1-5; no reliable D call. CDR3 length equals 14 residues. From germline, CDR1 is KGHSH and CDR2 LQKENI. Trimming pared 2 bases from V and 4 bases from J, leaving 9 bases between. Full variable domain (rest looked up from reference TRBV18 and TRBJ1-5): NAGVMQNPRHLVRRRGQEARLRCSPMKGHSHVYWYRQLPEEGLKFMVYLQKENIIDESGMPKERFSAEFPKEGPSILRIQQVVRGDSAAYFCASSPVNANQPQHFGDGTRLSIL.

The V gene is TRBV9, the J gene TRBJ1-5; 11 positions match TRBD1. V shed 0 bases, J shed 6 bases, and the junction held 5 bases outside the gene matches. CDR3 length equals 16 residues. Germline CDR1 reads SGDLS; CDR2 reads YYNGEE. The CDR3 bases are TGTGCCAGCAGCGTAGGGACAGGGGGCCCGGGTCAGCCCCAGCATTTT. It specifies CASSVGTGGPGQPQHF. The full variable domain, rest sourced from reference TRBV9 and TRBJ1-5, is DSGVTQTPKHLITATGQRVTLRCSPRSGDLSVYWYQQSLDQGLQFLIQYYNGEERAKGNILERFSAQQFPDLHSELNLSSLELGDSALYFCASSVGTGGPGQPQHFGDGTRLSIL.

The chain links TRBV2 to TRBJ2-3; D unclear. Trimming took off 7 bases at V and 4 bases at J, with 18 bases between the two ends. CDR1 and CDR2 from the germline V gene are SNHLY and FYNNEI. The CDR3 consists of 15 residues. CDR3 nucleotide sequence: TGTGCCAGCATATCTGCGAGTCTGGGTCCAGATACGCAGTATTTT. Translating gives CASISASLGPDTQYF.

In its sample, this clone was seen once. The V and J genes are TRBV6-5 and TRBJ2-7, with 10 bases lining up with TRBD1. V was clipped by 6 bases and J by 3 bases; unmatched bases: 8. There are 15 residues in the CDR3. Germline V gene lookup returns CDR1 MNHEY and CDR2 SVGAGI. The CDR3 reads CASRAYGQGVYEQYF. The CDR3 DNA reads as TGTGCCAGCAGAGCCTACGGACAGGGGGTCTACGAGCAGTACTTC.

The rearrangement uses TRBV27 and TRBJ1-1; 9 bases line up with TRBD1. With V trimmed by 3 bases and J by 1 base, 3 bases remained unmatched. The CDR3 is made up of 15 amino acids. The germline gives CDR1 MNHEY, CDR2 SMNVEV (reference sequence). As DNA, the CDR3 is TGTGCCAGCAGTTTCCCGGGACAGGGGAACACTGAAGCTTTCTTT. This gives the protein CASSFPGQGNTEAFF.

This clone has more than one count but fewer than ten. This chain joins TRBV7-9 and TRBJ2-3; 10 bases align to TRBD1. This CDR3 has 14 amino acids. Germline CDR1 and CDR2: SEHNR and FQNEAQ (reference sequence). The V gene end was trimmed by 5 bases and the J gene end by 4 bases; junction bases not matched to a gene: 3. This CDR3 is CASSLTGGADTQYF. CDR3 bases: TGTGCCAGCAGCCTGACAGGGGGCGCAGATACGCAGTATTTT.

The chain recombines TRBV29-1 with TRBJ1-1; D not certain. V dropped 7 bases and J dropped 5 bases, with 8 bases sitting between them. CDR1 is SQVTM, CDR2 ANQGSEA, per germline. This CDR3 is 10 amino acids long. Written as DNA, the CDR3 is TGCAGCGCACGGTTGACTGAAGCTTTCTTT. Its translation is CSARLTEAFF.

The chain employs TRBV2 and TRBJ1-5; 7 nucleotides agree with TRBD1. This CDR3 has 13 amino acids. V lost 6 bases to trimming and J lost 5 bases; unmatched junction nucleotides: 4. CDR1 is SNHLY, CDR2 FYNNEI, per germline. The CDR3 bases are TGTGCCAGCAGCCGGGACAGCTATCAGCCCCAGCATTTT. As protein: CASSRDSYQPQHF. Together with reference TRBV2 and TRBJ1-5, the CDR3 gives the full variable domain: EPEVTQTPSHQVTQMGQEVILRCVPISNHLYFYWYRQILGQKVEFLVSFYNNEISEKSEIFDDQFSVERPDGSNFTLKIRSTKLEDSAMYFCASSRDSYQPQHFGDGTRLSIL.

The CDR3 DNA is TGCGCCAGCAGCTTGGCGCCGGGACAGCCGGGCACTGAAGCTTTCTTT. Protein product: CASSLAPGQPGTEAFF. The chain employs TRBV5-1 and TRBJ1-1; 7 positions match TRBD1. Germline CDR1 SGHRS, CDR2 YFSETQ. The CDR3 is 16 residues long. V lost 0 bases, J lost 4 bases, and 9 bases stayed unmatched.

This chain uses TRBV7-3 with TRBJ1-1; D uncertain. This CDR3 comprises 14 residues. Trimming took 1 base from V and 4 from J, leaving 10 bases between them. Germline V lookup: CDR1 SGHTA, CDR2 FQGTGA. This CDR3 is CASSLIGSGTEAFF. Written as DNA, the CDR3 is TGTGCCAGCAGCTTAATTGGGTCTGGCACTGAAGCTTTCTTT.

CDR3 in DNA: TGTGCTAGTGGTTTTATCCCCCCGAGCGGGGGTTACGAGCAGTACTTC. This codes for CASGFIPPSGGYEQYF. This chain connects TRBV12-5 to TRBJ2-7, with 8 bases identical to TRBD2. The V gene end was trimmed by 3 bases and the J gene end by 4 bases; junction bases not matched to a gene: 11. This CDR3 has 16 amino acids. In germline, CDR1 is LGHNT, CDR2 FRNRAP. The entire variable domain, with the rest obtained from reference TRBV12-5 and TRBJ2-7, is as follows: DARVTQTPRHKVTEMGQEVTMRCQPILGHNTVFWYRQTMMQGLELLAYFRNRAPLDDSGMPKDRFSAEMPDATLATLKIQPSEPRDSAVYFCASGFIPPSGGYEQYFGPGTRLTVT.

The chain recombines TRBV11-2 with TRBJ1-2; a weak D match, TRBD1 (5 bases). CDR3 length: 14 amino acids. The germline V gene encodes CDR1 SGHAT and CDR2 FQNNGV. With 2 bases removed from V and 4 bases from J, the gap between germline ends came to 11 bases. As DNA, the CDR3 is TGTGCCAGCAGCTTATTGGGACCGGGCTATGGCTACACCTTC. It specifies CASSLLGPGYGYTF.

The chain joins TRBV5-1 to TRBJ2-2, with D uncertain. CDR3 length: 14 residues. The germline gives CDR1 SGHRS, CDR2 YFSETQ. With 5 bases removed from V and 3 bases from J, the gap between germline ends came to 11 bases. DNA for the CDR3: TGCGCCAGCAGGGGCCCGATAGACACCGGGGAGCTGTTTTTT. This encodes CASRGPIDTGELFF.

V is TRBV7-6 and J is TRBJ2-7; a possible D gene is TRBD1 (5 bases). This CDR3 has 13 amino acids. Trimming shortened V by 2 bases and J by 5 bases, and 10 bases separated the two germline ends. Looked up from germline, CDR1 is SGHVS and CDR2 is FNYEAQ. CDR3 amino acids: CASSLRQGDEQYF. CDR3 coding DNA: TGTGCCAGCAGCTTAAGGCAGGGTGACGAGCAGTACTTC.

This sequence joins TRBV24-1 and TRBJ1-3; TRBD1 matches 8 bases. In germline, CDR1 is KGHDR, CDR2 SFDVKD. V trimming: 1 base; J trimming: 6 bases; junction bases outside the gene matches: 4. This CDR3 region has 15 residues. CDR3 residues: CATSDFAGGQNTIYF. CDR3 nucleotide sequence: TGTGCCACCAGTGATTTTGCAGGGGGCCAAAACACCATATATTTT.

The rearrangement joins TRBV7-9 to TRBJ1-2; 7 bases are a match to TRBD1. Germline CDR1 is SEHNR and CDR2 is FQNEAQ (reference sequence). V was pared by 1 base and J by 2 bases, with 7 bases of the junction left unmatched. The CDR3 covers 16 residues. DNA for the CDR3: TGTGCCAGCAGCTTAGAGGGACAGACAGGGAACTATGGCTACACCTTC. Its translation is CASSLEGQTGNYGYTF. The full variable domain, its missing parts supplied by reference TRBV7-9 and TRBJ1-2, is DTGVSQNPRHKITKRGQNVTFRCDPISEHNRLYWYRQTLGQGPEFLTYFQNEAQLEKSRLLSDRFSAERPKGSFSTLEIQRTEQGDSAMYLCASSLEGQTGNYGYTFGSGTRLTVV.

V usage is TRBV6-2 or TRBV6-3 and J usage is TRBJ2-1; 10 bases align to TRBD1. V lost 1 base to trimming and J lost 9 bases; unmatched junction nucleotides: 9. Germline lookup yields CDR1 MNHEY and CDR2 SVGEGT. This CDR3 comprises 16 residues. CDR3 bases: TGTGCCAGCAGTTACTGGCGGGACAGGGGATTGAGTGAGCAGTTCTTC. Translation gives CASSYWRDRGLSEQFF.

This chain joins TRBV19 and TRBJ1-2; no definite D call. From germline, CDR1 is LNHDA and CDR2 SQIVND (reference sequence). There are 14 residues in the CDR3. Deletions cut 7 bases from V and 2 bases from J, with 14 bases between. This CDR3 reads CASIHNTGNYGYTF. CDR3 in DNA: TGTGCCAGTATCCACAACACCGGGAACTATGGCTACACCTTC.

The chain recombines TRBV18 with TRBJ2-4; unclear D gene. The V gene lost 2 bases and the J gene lost 0 bases, with 5 bases spanning the gap. The V gene's germline CDR1 is KGHSH and CDR2 LQKENI. CDR3 size: 14 residues. In DNA, the CDR3 is TGTGCCAGCTCACCAGACCCAGCCAAAAACATTCAGTACTTC. Translating it yields CASSPDPAKNIQYF. The variable domain in full, completed from reference TRBV18 and TRBJ2-4, reads NAGVMQNPRHLVRRRGQEARLRCSPMKGHSHVYWYRQLPEEGLKFMVYLQKENIIDESGMPKERFSAEFPKEGPSILRIQQVVRGDSAAYFCASSPDPAKNIQYFGAGTRLSVL.

This rearrangement joins TRBV30 to TRBJ2-3, with 9 nucleotides matching TRBD2. CDR1 is GTSNPN and CDR2 is SVGIG in the germline V gene (reference sequence). CDR3 length: 15 residues. The V gene end was trimmed by 0 bases and the J gene end by 5 bases; junction bases not matched to a gene: 6. The CDR3 sequence is CAWSVEAGGLDTQYF. CDR3 in DNA: TGTGCCTGGAGTGTCGAAGCGGGGGGCCTAGATACGCAGTATTTT.

The chain carries TRBV9 and TRBJ1-5; D unresolved. Germline V gene sequence: CDR1 SGDLS, CDR2 YYNGEE. Trimming pared 0 bases from V and 7 bases from J, leaving 8 bases between. This CDR3 spans 13 amino acids. The CDR3, as DNA: TGTGCCAGCAGCGTAGTCTCGGGGCAGCCCCAGCATTTT. This codes for CASSVVSGQPQHF.

The V and J genes are TRBV15 and TRBJ1-5; D gene unclear. V dropped 0 bases and J dropped 5 bases, with 11 bases sitting between them. This CDR3 has 15 residues. The germline gives CDR1 LNHNV, CDR2 YYDKDF (reference sequence). The CDR3 DNA reads TGTGCCACCAGCAGAGATCGGCAGATAGATCAGCCCCAGCATTTT. As protein: CATSRDRQIDQPQHF.